Each of the 18 T cell receptor beta chains below was sequenced from the same sample in a study of Tregs in tolerant kidney transplant recipients. The protocol was immunoSEQ multiplex PCR, while the TCRdb copy is restricted to in-frame clones and leaves out a portion. The sample consists of about 240,000 clones, about 80% of them appearing once. The sequencing sample was made of CD4+ T cells from blood. These receptors were collected from a human donor in good health.

This clone was picked up one time. CDR3 in DNA: TGTGCCAGCAGACCAACAGAGTACTATGGCTACACCTTC. It translates to CASRPTEYYGYTF. The V gene is TRBV6-5, the J gene TRBJ1-2; D gene ambiguous. Trimming took off 6 bases at V and 3 bases at J, with 11 bases between the two ends. The germline gives CDR1 MNHEY, CDR2 SVGAGI. There are 13 residues in the CDR3.

The V and J genes are TRBV11-2 and TRBJ2-1; possibly TRBD2 for D (5 bases). Deletions cut 1 base from V and 3 bases from J, with 13 bases between. CDR3 length: 16 amino acids. Germline CDR1 and CDR2: SGHAT and FQNNGV. The CDR3, as DNA: TGTGCCAGCAGCTTAGTGGTGGGAGCGATCTACAATGAGCAGTTCTTC. Translation: CASSLVVGAIYNEQFF.

The chain links TRBV2 to TRBJ2-7, with D perhaps TRBD2 (5 bases). Trimming left V 6 bases short and J 5 bases short, with 11 bases between. CDR1 is SNHLY and CDR2 is FYNNEI in the germline V gene. The CDR3 consists of 12 residues. Here the CDR3 DNA reads TGTGCCAGCAGCTACACTAGGGACGAGCAGTACTTC. Its translation is CASSYTRDEQYF.

This chain uses TRBV30 with TRBJ2-7; no clear D. CDR1 and CDR2 (germline): GTSNPN, SVGIG (reference sequence). CDR3 size: 14 residues. Trimming left V 4 bases short and J 0 bases short, with 13 bases between. The CDR3 reads CAWTMHTSSYEQYF. The CDR3 nucleotides read TGTGCCTGGACGATGCATACGAGCTCCTACGAGCAGTACTTC.

The V call is TRBV5-1, the J call TRBJ1-2; 8 nucleotides match TRBD1. Trimming removed 0 bases from V and 4 bases from J; junction bases left unmatched: 11. Germline V CDR1 and CDR2: SGHRS, YFSETQ. The CDR3 has 17 amino acids. The CDR3 protein is CASSLDLGTGSIYGYTF. As DNA, the CDR3 is TGCGCCAGCAGCTTGGATTTGGGGACAGGAAGCATCTATGGCTACACCTTC.

A remark on this clone: Other nucleotide sequences in the sample specify the same CDR3. J is TRBJ1-2 and V is TRBV30; D is unclear. Germline loops: CDR1 GTSNPN, CDR2 SVGIG (reference sequence). With 2 bases removed from V and 2 bases from J, the gap between germline ends came to 9 bases. The CDR3 is 13 residues long. CDR3 protein: CAWSLGINYGYTF. CDR3 DNA sequence: TGTGCCTGGAGTTTAGGGATAAACTATGGCTACACCTTC.

In its sample, this clone was seen a few times. In the same sample, other DNA sequences code for this CDR3. This chain joins TRBV6-5 and TRBJ2-7, with TRBD1 as a possible D gene (6 bases). CDR3 size: 12 residues. V lost 10 bases and J lost 2, with 12 bases in between. CDR1 MNHEY and CDR2 SVGAGI come from the germline V gene. The CDR3 spells CATQDSTYEQYF. In DNA, the CDR3 is TGTGCCACCCAGGACAGCACCTACGAGCAGTACTTC.

The rearrangement joins TRBV2 to TRBJ1-3; TRBD1 might be the D (6 bases). Germline-derived CDR1 and CDR2 are SNHLY and FYNNEI. This CDR3 contains 15 residues. Trimming removed 6 bases at V and 0 bases at J, with 12 bases between. CDR3 coding DNA: TGTGCCAGCAGGAACAGGGAATTCTCTGGAAACACCATATATTTT. It is translated as CASRNREFSGNTIYF.

The rearrangement uses TRBV7-8 and TRBJ1-4; TRBD1 matches 7 bases. This CDR3 region has 13 residues. Germline-derived CDR1 and CDR2 are SGHVS and FQNEAQ. Trimming removed 5 bases from V and 7 bases from J; junction bases left unmatched: 4. CDR3 sequence: CASSPGTAEKLFF. CDR3 nucleotides: TGTGCCAGCAGCCCCGGGACAGCTGAAAAACTGTTTTTT.

This clone has a single count. The chain uses TRBV7-6 and TRBJ2-1; TRBD2 aligns across 9 bases. CDR3 length equals 15 residues. Germline V gene data show CDR1 as SGHVS and CDR2 as FNYEAQ. The ends lost 1 base at V and 4 bases at J; junction bases unmatched: 2. This CDR3 reads CASSLGLAAYNEQFF. In DNA, the CDR3 is TGTGCCAGCAGCTTAGGACTAGCGGCTTACAATGAGCAGTTCTTC.

The genes are TRBV2 and TRBJ2-2; TRBD2 aligns across 7 bases. The V gene's germline CDR1 is SNHLY and CDR2 FYNNEI. After removal of 6 bases from V and 0 bases from J, the junction contained 7 bases not matched to a gene. The CDR3 has 16 residues. CDR3 nucleotides: TGTGCCAGCAGGAGGGAGGGACTTCCGAACACCGGGGAGCTGTTTTTT. It translates to CASRREGLPNTGELFF.

The chain employs TRBV7-2 and TRBJ2-5; D unresolved. The ends were cut back, 1 base at V and 3 bases at J, with 6 bases in the middle. The CDR3 runs 13 residues. Per the germline V gene, CDR1 is SGHTA and CDR2 is FQGNSA. Here the CDR3 DNA reads TGTGCCAGCAGCTTAGTTGGGAAAGAGACCCAGTACTTC. It encodes CASSLVGKETQYF.

There are a few counts of this clone. A junction end diverges from the germline sequence, so it may reflect a read error. This chain connects TRBV27 to TRBJ1-5; 7 nucleotides align to TRBD1. In germline, CDR1 is MNHEY, CDR2 SMNVEV (reference sequence). The CDR3 is 14 residues long. The CDR3 sequence is CASSRTGANRPQHF. CDR3 DNA: TGTGCCAGCAGCCGCACAGGGGCCAATCGGCCCCAGCATTTT.

The chain carries TRBV2 and TRBJ2-5; D may correspond to TRBD1 or TRBD2 (6 bases each). Per germline, CDR1 SNHLY and CDR2 FYNNEI. CDR3 length: 12 amino acids. Trimming shortened V by 7 bases and J by 4 bases, and 10 bases separated the two germline ends. The CDR3 nucleotides are TGTGCCAGCACCGGGGGCGCAGAGACCCAGTACTTC. It codes for CASTGGAETQYF.

This clone appeared a few times. This same CDR3 is encoded by further DNA sequences in the sample. The chain carries TRBV6-5 and TRBJ2-5; 7 nucleotides match TRBD1. The J call may be mistaken, given a closer DNA end match to TRBJ2-7. This CDR3 has 15 amino acids. Germline V gene sequence: CDR1 MNHEY, CDR2 SVGAGI. The CDR3 region has the DNA TGTGCCAGCAGTTACTTGGGACAGAGAGCCTACGAGCAGTACTTC. This sequence encodes CASSYLGQRAYEQYF.

The CDR3 bases are TGTGCCAGCAGCCGTAGCGGGAGGGCCCTTGGCACAGATACGCAGTATTTT. It yields the protein CASSRSGRALGTDTQYF. The rearrangement joins TRBV14 to TRBJ2-3; TRBD2 matches at 11 bases. CDR1 is SGHDN, CDR2 FVKESK, per germline. V shed 4 bases and J 1 base; nucleotides not matched to a gene: 7. There are 17 residues in the CDR3.

About this clone itself: Germline is not matched at one junction end, which may reflect a read error. Different DNA sequences within this sample yield the same CDR3. This chain links TRBV7-2 with TRBJ2-7; 11 nucleotides line up with TRBD1. CDR1 and CDR2 from the germline V gene are SGHTA and FQGNSA. The length of the CDR3 is 15 residues. The CDR3, as DNA: TGTGCCAGCAGCAGATGGGACAGGGGGACCTACGAACAGTACTTC. The encoded protein is CASSRWDRGTYEQYF.

The chain carries TRBV7-6 and TRBJ2-3, with no clear D. The germline V gene has CDR1 SGHVS and CDR2 FNYEAQ. The V end was cut by 4 bases, the J end by 5 bases, with 4 bases between. This CDR3 contains 11 residues. Written as DNA, the CDR3 is TGTGCCAGCAGCTACGGAGATACGCAGTATTTT. Its protein is CASSYGDTQYF.